These 25 T cell receptor beta chains were sequenced from one sample in a study of cytomegalovirus exposure and HLA in healthy donors. TCRdb keeps only in-frame clones here, not all; method: immunoSEQ multiplex PCR. The sample consists of around 300,000 clones, roughly 88% of them appearing once. Sequencing used PBMCs. The source of these receptors is a young man in good health and CMV-seronegative.

The chain couples TRBV30 to TRBJ1-2, with a weak D call TRBD1 (6 bases). V lost 0 bases, J lost 4 bases, and 12 bases lay in between. This CDR3 has 14 amino acids. Per germline, CDR1 GTSNPN and CDR2 SVGIG (reference sequence). DNA for the CDR3: TGTGCCTGGAGTGTAGGGGGGGCTGGCTATGGCTACACCTTC. It specifies CAWSVGGAGYGYTF.

J is TRBJ1-1 and V is TRBV5-4; TRBD1 agrees at 8 bases. With 4 bases clipped from V and 5 bases from J, the junction kept 7 bases outside the gene matches. This CDR3 contains 14 residues. The germline V gene has CDR1 SGHNT and CDR2 YYREEE (reference sequence). Here the CDR3 reads CASSPGTGWTEAFF. The CDR3 DNA follows: TGTGCCAGCAGCCCGGGGACAGGTTGGACTGAAGCTTTCTTT.

This chain uses TRBV2 with TRBJ2-7, with 7 nucleotides matching TRBD2. V lost 3 bases and J lost 2; bases outside the gene matches: 10. The CDR3 runs 16 residues. Per the germline V gene, CDR1 is SNHLY and CDR2 is FYNNEI. CDR3 in DNA: TGTGCCAGCAGTGAGGGGGGGGACCTTACTCCCTACGAGCAGTACTTC. Translation gives CASSEGGDLTPYEQYF.

The chain carries TRBV27 and TRBJ2-7, with a tentative D call TRBD1 (6 bases). Trimming left V 7 bases short and J 6 bases short, with 19 bases between. The CDR3 runs to 14 residues. The germline V gene has CDR1 MNHEY and CDR2 SMNVEV (reference sequence). The CDR3 is CASKVDSGDVEQYF. The CDR3 region has the DNA TGTGCCAGCAAGGTTGATTCAGGGGACGTCGAGCAGTACTTC.

The V and J genes are TRBV27 and TRBJ1-5, with 10 bases matching TRBD1. The CDR3 has 16 amino acids. J gave up 4 bases and V 9 bases, and 12 bases lay outside the gene matches. Per the germline V gene, CDR1 is MNHEY and CDR2 is SMNVEV (reference sequence). CDR3 nucleotide sequence: TGTGCCAGTTCCCTTAAGACAGGGGGCAGGAATCAGCCCCAGCATTTT. It specifies CASSLKTGGRNQPQHF.

The rearrangement links TRBV27 to TRBJ1-1; perhaps TRBD1 as D (6 bases). V was shortened by 2 bases and J by 10 bases, with 14 bases between the two germline ends. CDR1 MNHEY and CDR2 SMNVEV come from the germline V gene (reference sequence). The CDR3 length is 13 residues. The CDR3 nucleotides read TGTGCCAGCAGTTTACTACAGGGATGGGTAGCTTTCTTT. This encodes CASSLLQGWVAFF.

J is TRBJ1-5 and V is TRBV6-1, with a weak D call TRBD1 (6 bases). The CDR3 is made up of 16 amino acids. Looked up from germline, CDR1 is MNHNS and CDR2 is SASEGT. Trimming removed 4 bases at V and 0 bases at J, with 13 bases between. The CDR3 nucleotides are TGTGCCAGCAGTGCCGGACAGTCTTATAGCAATCAGCCCCAGCATTTT. Translating it yields CASSAGQSYSNQPQHF.

The rearrangement uses TRBV15 and TRBJ2-1; D may be TRBD2 (6 bases). Trimming pared 1 base from V and 6 bases from J, leaving 13 bases between. The CDR3 has 15 residues. The germline V gene encodes CDR1 LNHNV and CDR2 YYDKDF (reference sequence). CDR3 loop: CATSRAGTSPNEQFF. CDR3 bases: TGTGCCACCAGCAGAGCCGGGACTTCTCCCAATGAGCAGTTCTTC.

V and J are TRBV30 and TRBJ2-3; 7 bases line up with TRBD2. Germline assignment: CDR1 GTSNPN and CDR2 SVGIG (reference sequence). The CDR3 covers 14 residues. V shed 5 bases, J shed 7 bases, and the junction held 12 bases outside the gene matches. CDR3 bases: TGTGCCTGGGGCAGGCGGGACGGGGGGAATACGCAGTATTTT. It codes for CAWGRRDGGNTQYF.

The sample holds one count of this clone. The chain employs TRBV18 and TRBJ1-2; the D is unclear. The CDR3 contains 15 residues. Germline CDR1 KGHSH, CDR2 LQKENI. Trimming shortened V by 2 bases and J by 1 base, and 11 bases separated the two germline ends. The CDR3 loop is CASSPVQNYNYGYTF. CDR3 bases: TGTGCCAGCTCACCAGTTCAGAATTATAACTATGGCTACACCTTC.

The chain uses TRBV27 and TRBJ2-7; no reliable D call. V dropped 2 bases and J dropped 0 bases, with 8 bases sitting between them. The CDR3 covers 14 residues. From germline, CDR1 is MNHEY and CDR2 SMNVEV (reference sequence). CDR3 residues: CASSLGASSYEQYF. CDR3 nucleotide sequence: TGTGCCAGCAGTTTAGGAGCCAGCTCCTACGAGCAGTACTTC.

This chain links TRBV4-1 with TRBJ2-7, with TRBD2 identical over 8 bases. From germline, CDR1 is MGHRA and CDR2 YSYEKL. The CDR3 runs to 15 residues. V lost 1 base, J lost 0 bases, and 2 bases stayed unmatched. The CDR3 loop is CASSQGTSRSYEQYF. CDR3 in DNA: TGCGCCAGCAGCCAAGGGACTAGCCGCTCCTACGAGCAGTACTTC.

The rearrangement links TRBV5-6 to TRBJ2-5; the D is unclear. The CDR3 covers 16 residues. CDR1 is SGHDT and CDR2 is YYEEEE in the germline V gene. V shed 4 bases and J shed 1 base, with 17 bases lying between them. The CDR3 loop reads CASSPTPPRTQETQYF. DNA of the CDR3: TGTGCCAGCAGCCCCACCCCCCCCAGAACCCAAGAGACCCAGTACTTC.

The chain has TRBV11-2 and TRBJ2-5; 7 bases align to TRBD1. From germline, CDR1 is SGHAT and CDR2 FQNNGV. The CDR3 runs 15 residues. V was pared by 5 bases and J by 3 bases, with 9 bases of the junction left unmatched. The CDR3 region is CASSPSSTGKETQYF. DNA of the CDR3: TGTGCCAGCAGCCCAAGTTCGACAGGGAAAGAGACCCAGTACTTC.

The chain combines TRBV6-5 with TRBJ1-2, with D unresolved. Trimming removed 5 bases from V and 4 bases from J, with 5 bases in between. The CDR3 length is 11 residues. Germline CDR1 and CDR2: MNHEY and SVGAGI. In DNA form, the CDR3 reads TGTGCCAGCAGTGACATCTATGGCTACACCTTC. Translated: CASSDIYGYTF.

The chain combines TRBV6-6 with TRBJ1-1; TRBD1 is a possible D gene (6 bases). V lost 2 bases and J lost 0, with 10 bases in between. This CDR3 spans 15 amino acids. Germline CDR1 MNHNY, CDR2 SVGAGI (reference sequence). This CDR3 reads CASSYGGLMNTEAFF. The CDR3 DNA sequence: TGTGCCAGCAGTTACGGGGGCCTAATGAACACTGAAGCTTTCTTT.

CDR3 residues: CASRGQFYSNQPQHF. The CDR3 DNA sequence: TGTGCCAGCAGGGGACAGTTTTATAGCAATCAGCCCCAGCATTTT. The chain couples TRBV6-1 to TRBJ1-5; TRBD1 agrees at 7 bases. V shed 6 bases and J 0 bases; nucleotides not matched to a gene: 5. This CDR3 region has 15 residues. Germline V gives CDR1 MNHNS, CDR2 SASEGT.

This chain links TRBV4-1 with TRBJ1-6, with 8 bases fitting TRBD1. The CDR3 has 16 amino acids. Germline V gene lookup returns CDR1 MGHRA and CDR2 YSYEKL. V lost 3 bases to trimming and J lost 9 bases; unmatched junction nucleotides: 10. CDR3 residues: CASSHEDRVGGSPLHF. The CDR3 DNA sequence: TGCGCCAGCAGCCATGAGGACAGGGTGGGAGGTTCACCCCTCCACTTT.

This chain links TRBV6-5 with TRBJ2-7; D may be TRBD2 (5 bases). V gave up 0 bases and J gave up 3 bases, with 12 bases separating them. There are 15 residues in the CDR3. Germline V gene sequence: CDR1 MNHEY, CDR2 SVGAGI. The chain's CDR3 is CASSYSSGENYEQYF. The CDR3 bases are TGTGCCAGCAGTTACTCCTCCGGGGAGAACTACGAGCAGTACTTC.

On this clone itself: The same CDR3 is also encoded by other DNA sequences in this sample. V gene TRBV2 combines with J gene TRBJ1-4; weak D call: TRBD1 (5 bases). Per the germline V gene, CDR1 is SNHLY and CDR2 is FYNNEI. This CDR3 comprises 12 residues. The V end lost 3 bases, the J end lost 8 bases, and 7 bases lay between the germline ends. The CDR3 bases are TGTGCCAGCAGTGAGGGGGGAGAAAAACTGTTTTTT. It is translated as CASSEGGEKLFF.

The chain combines TRBV10-3 with TRBJ2-7; 9 bases match TRBD1. The germline CDR1 and CDR2 sequences are ENHRY and SYGVKD. The CDR3 has 19 amino acids. V lost 4 bases, J lost 0 bases, and 16 bases stayed unmatched. Here the CDR3 reads CAISGRDRVTQRSSYEQYF. CDR3 in DNA: TGTGCCATCAGTGGGCGGGACAGGGTTACTCAAAGGAGCTCCTACGAGCAGTACTTC.

This chain links TRBV5-1 with TRBJ2-7, with a possible D match to TRBD2 (5 bases). V was clipped by 0 bases and J by 7 bases, with 11 bases between them. In germline, CDR1 is SGHRS, CDR2 YFSETQ. This CDR3 comprises 13 residues. CDR3 coding DNA: TGCGCCAGCAGCTTGGCCCCACGGGGTGAGCAGTACTTC. Protein sequence: CASSLAPRGEQYF.

The chain uses TRBV10-1 and TRBJ2-7, with TRBD1 matching over 10 bases. V lost 4 bases and J lost 6; bases outside the gene matches: 3. The CDR3 is made up of 13 amino acids. CDR1 and CDR2 from the germline V gene are WNHNN and SYGVQD (reference sequence). The CDR3, as DNA: TGCGCCAGCAGTGGGGACAGGGGTCGCGAGCAGTACTTC. Amino acids: CASSGDRGREQYF.

The V call is TRBV5-1, the J call TRBJ1-2; 7 nucleotides match TRBD1. The CDR3 is made up of 15 amino acids. Germline lookup yields CDR1 SGHRS and CDR2 YFSETQ. V lost 4 bases, J lost 5 bases, and 11 bases stayed unmatched. CDR3 protein: CASSVEPGQTYGYTF. In nucleotides, the CDR3 is TGCGCCAGCAGCGTAGAACCGGGACAGACGTATGGCTACACCTTC.

The CDR3 reads CASARASGVDEQFF. The DNA of the CDR3 is TGCGCCTCGGCGAGGGCTAGCGGGGTGGATGAGCAGTTCTTC. The J gene is TRBJ2-1, the V gene TRBV10-2; TRBD2 matches 9 bases. V lost 11 bases to trimming and J lost 8 bases; unmatched junction nucleotides: 13. CDR3 length: 14 amino acids. Germline V CDR1 and CDR2: WSHSY, SAAADI.